Below are 19 T cell receptor beta chains sequenced from a single sample in a study of blood T cell repertoires in COVID-19. Assay used: immunoSEQ multiplex PCR; TCRdb lists only in-frame clones, some missing. Seen here are about 150,000 clones, over 80% observed once, and the top ten hold 2.5% to 3.5%. The sample consisted of peripheral blood. All receptors come from a woman aged 60 to 75 with acute or convalescent COVID-19.

J is TRBJ2-3 and V is TRBV4-3; 12 bases agree with TRBD2. This CDR3 comprises 16 residues. The J segment lost 1 base and the V segment lost 4 bases, leaving 3 bases of the junction unmatched. Germline V gene data show CDR1 as LGHNA and CDR2 as YSLEER. CDR3 residues: CASSPRTSGGTDTQYF. CDR3 bases: TGCGCCAGCAGCCCTCGGACTAGCGGGGGCACAGATACGCAGTATTTT.

The table lists this clone with a count of one. The chain combines TRBV19 with TRBJ1-1, with TRBD1 as a possible D gene (6 bases). Trimming took 10 bases from V and 1 from J, leaving 19 bases between them. CDR3 size: 15 residues. CDR1 is LNHDA, CDR2 SQIVND, per germline (reference sequence). The CDR3 loop is CATFPGGSRNTEAFF. CDR3 coding DNA: TGTGCCACCTTCCCGGGGGGCTCTAGGAACACTGAAGCTTTCTTT.

This sequence joins TRBV4-1 and TRBJ1-4; D is perhaps TRBD1 (6 bases). The CDR3 is 15 residues long. The V gene's germline CDR1 is MGHRA and CDR2 YSYEKL. Trimming removed 3 bases at V and 6 bases at J, with 14 bases between. CDR3 sequence (DNA): TGCGCCAGCAGCCAGACCCGGGACACCTATGAAAAACTGTTTTTT. Its translation: CASSQTRDTYEKLFF.

V gene TRBV7-6 combines with J gene TRBJ2-3; 10 bases agree with TRBD1. The germline V gene has CDR1 SGHVS and CDR2 FNYEAQ. The V and J ends lost 5 bases and 2 bases, in that order; junction bases with no gene match: 13. The CDR3 is 18 residues long. This chain's CDR3 is CASSLTGGARTDTDTQYF. The CDR3 DNA follows: TGTGCCAGCAGCCTGACAGGGGGCGCGCGCACGGACACAGATACGCAGTATTTT. Drawing the rest from reference TRBV7-6 and TRBJ2-3, the complete variable domain is GAGVSQSPRYKVTKRGQDVALRCDPISGHVSLYWYRQALGQGPEFLTYFNYEAQQDKSGLPNDRFSAERPEGSISTLTIQRTEQRDSAMYRCASSLTGGARTDTDTQYFGPGTRLTVL.

This chain uses TRBV6-5 with TRBJ1-2; 9 nucleotides align to TRBD1. This CDR3 has 14 residues. Germline loops: CDR1 MNHEY, CDR2 SVGAGI. V dropped 4 bases and J dropped 4; count of bases not matched to a gene: 4. The CDR3 region has the DNA TGTGCCAGCAGTTTACAGGGGGCACCCTATGGCTACACCTTC. Translated: CASSLQGAPYGYTF.

This clone was observed a single time. V and J are TRBV4-2 and TRBJ2-3; 11 nucleotides match TRBD2. Trimming took 4 bases from V and 6 from J; bases not matched to a gene: 9. Germline lookup yields CDR1 LGHNA and CDR2 YNFKEQ. CDR3 size: 16 residues. The CDR3 DNA sequence: TGTGCCAGCAGCCCGCGACTAGCGGGGAAGGGGGATACGCAGTATTTT. Its translation: CASSPRLAGKGDTQYF.

The V call is TRBV5-5, the J call TRBJ2-3; tentative D call: TRBD1 (6 bases). Between the trimmed V and J ends, which lost 4 bases and 0 bases, there was a span of 18 bases. There are 17 residues in the CDR3. CDR1 and CDR2 from the germline V gene are SGHKS and YYEKEE (reference sequence). The CDR3: CASSHAPGAISTDTQYF. The CDR3 DNA is TGTGCCAGCAGCCATGCACCAGGGGCGATCAGCACAGATACGCAGTATTTT.

This chain joins TRBV18 and TRBJ2-1; 8 bases are shared with TRBD2. The CDR3 totals 14 residues. With V trimmed by 4 bases and J by 3 bases, 2 bases remained unmatched. The germline CDR1 and CDR2 sequences are KGHSH and LQKENI. Here the CDR3 DNA reads TGTGCCAGCTCACTGACTAGCGACTACAATGAGCAGTTCTTC. It is translated as CASSLTSDYNEQFF. Variable domain in full (rest from reference TRBV18 and TRBJ2-1): NAGVMQNPRHLVRRRGQEARLRCSPMKGHSHVYWYRQLPEEGLKFMVYLQKENIIDESGMPKERFSAEFPKEGPSILRIQQVVRGDSAAYFCASSLTSDYNEQFFGPGTRLTVL.

This chain joins TRBV4-3 and TRBJ1-4; D is unresolved. Germline CDR1 and CDR2: LGHNA and YSLEER. The CDR3 extends over 14 amino acids. The germline V and J ends were trimmed by 0 bases and 8 bases, with 10 bases remaining between them. CDR3 sequence: CASSQENSREKLFF. CDR3 in DNA: TGCGCCAGCAGCCAAGAAAACAGCAGGGAAAAACTGTTTTTT.

This clone was picked up one time. The V gene is TRBV3-1 (or the pseudogene TRBV3-2), the J gene TRBJ1-6; D is undetermined. The germline V gene has CDR1 LGHDT and CDR2 YNNKEL (reference sequence). This CDR3 comprises 16 residues. Trimming removed 5 bases from V and 0 bases from J, with 11 bases in between. The CDR3 DNA sequence: TGTGCCAGCAGCTACGGATCGGGCTCCTATAATTCACCCCTCCACTTT. Residues: CASSYGSGSYNSPLHF.

V is TRBV4-1 and J is TRBJ1-6; a weak D match, TRBD1 (6 bases). CDR1 is MGHRA and CDR2 is YSYEKL in the germline V gene. The CDR3 totals 14 residues. Deletions cut 4 bases from V and 6 bases from J, with 10 bases between. The CDR3 coding sequence is TGCGCCAGCAGCCCTCAGGACAGTAATTCACCCCTCCACTTT. Translating it yields CASSPQDSNSPLHF.

This rearrangement joins TRBV7-6 to TRBJ2-5, with D possibly being TRBD2 (5 bases). The V end lost 1 base, the J end lost 0 bases, and 15 bases lay between the germline ends. Germline V gene data show CDR1 as SGHVS and CDR2 as FNYEAQ. The CDR3 has 17 amino acids. The CDR3 DNA reads as TGTGCCAGCAGCTTAGGAGCCAGCGGACTTTACCAAGAGACCCAGTACTTC. Protein product: CASSLGASGLYQETQYF.

This chain connects TRBV27 to TRBJ2-7; 8 positions match TRBD1. This CDR3 contains 15 residues. Germline CDR1 is MNHEY and CDR2 is SMNVEV (reference sequence). With V trimmed by 6 bases and J by 0 bases, 7 bases remained unmatched. The CDR3 protein is CASSIRTGLSYEQYF. In nucleotides, the CDR3 is TGTGCCAGCAGCATCCGGACAGGGCTCTCCTACGAGCAGTACTTC.

The J gene is TRBJ1-5, the V gene TRBV18; 7 bases line up with TRBD1. Germline CDR1 and CDR2: KGHSH and LQKENI. The V and J ends lost 1 base and 7 bases, in that order; junction bases with no gene match: 4. The CDR3 totals 14 residues. The CDR3 DNA reads as TGTGCCAGCTCACCACAGGGGGCGAGCCAGCCCCAGCATTTT. Translated: CASSPQGASQPQHF.

This chain joins TRBV5-4 and TRBJ1-6; no firm D call. CDR1 is SGHNT and CDR2 is YYREEE in the germline V gene (reference sequence). V gave up 4 bases and J gave up 5 bases, with 16 bases separating them. The CDR3 loop spans 16 amino acids. This CDR3 is CASSSRPVEDNSPLHF. CDR3 coding DNA: TGTGCCAGCAGCAGCAGGCCGGTTGAAGATAATTCACCCCTCCACTTT. Combining the CDR3 with reference TRBV5-4 and TRBJ1-6 gives the whole variable domain ETGVTQSPTHLIKTRGQQVTLRCSSQSGHNTVSWYQQALGQGPQFIFQYYREEENGRGNFPPRFSGLQFPNYSSELNVNALELDDSALYLCASSSRPVEDNSPLHFGNGTRLTVT.

The genes are TRBV19 and TRBJ1-6, with D tentatively TRBD1 (6 bases). The germline V and J ends were trimmed by 9 bases and 8 bases, with 14 bases remaining between them. CDR1 and CDR2 from the germline V gene are LNHDA and SQIVND (reference sequence). CDR3 length: 13 residues. DNA for the CDR3: TGTGCCAGCTGCGACAGGCGGCATTCACCCCTCCACTTT. Amino acid sequence: CASCDRRHSPLHF.

This chain connects TRBV28 to TRBJ1-6; 9 nucleotides agree with TRBD1. V was pared by 2 bases and J by 5 bases, with 1 base of the junction left unmatched. From germline, CDR1 is MDHEN and CDR2 SYDVKM. The CDR3 has 15 amino acids. The CDR3 sequence: CASSLGDRDNSPLHF. Here the CDR3 DNA reads TGTGCCAGCAGTTTAGGGGACAGGGATAATTCACCCCTCCACTTT.

In DNA, the CDR3 is TGTGCCAGCAGCTTAGAACGGGGTACCGGGGAGCTGTTTTTT. Protein: CASSLERGTGELFF. The rearrangement links TRBV11-2 to TRBJ2-2; the D gene is possibly TRBD2 (5 bases). Trimming took off 0 bases at V and 5 bases at J, with 7 bases between the two ends. Germline values: CDR1 SGHAT, CDR2 FQNNGV. This CDR3 region has 14 residues.

On this clone: The DNA is omitted, as the CDR3 cannot be located on it reliably, and the CDR3 follows TCRdb's listing. The V call is TRBV28, the J call TRBJ1-4; TRBD1, the table's D call, lacks a check against the DNA. The CDR3 is 16 amino acids in total, end residues counted. The germline V gene encodes CDR1 MDHEN and CDR2 SYDVKM. CDR3 in amino acids: CASSSSLTGRSEKLFF.